Reported below is one TCR beta chain. The target antigen is unknown. The V end lost 1 base, the J end lost 7 bases, and 20 bases lay between the germline ends. The CDR3 contains 17 residues. Germline V lookup: CDR1 MGHRA, CDR2 YSYEKL. The data belong to a study of siplizumab effects on memory and regulatory T cells. Study observations and caveats: Neither a naive nor a memory phenotype was assignable to roughly 75-96% of proliferating CD4+ or CD8+ clones. Assignment to unstimulated subsets succeeded for only a minor fraction of the alloreactive clones. The apparent diversity of naive T cells exceeded that of memory cells, and naive T cells seemed to make a major contribution to the alloresponse.

TCRdb's copy holds only in-frame clones and misses some; the assay was immunoSEQ multiplex PCR. The sample contains under 130,000 clones, about 93% of which appear only once. The chain links TRBV4-1 to TRBJ1-5; the D is unclear. This TCR was recovered from a human donor in good health. The sample consisted of CD4+ T cells sorted from blood. CDR3 nucleotide sequence: TGCGCCAGCAGCCAAGTAACCCAAAGAACTGAGCACCAGCCCCAGCATTTT. Its translation: CASSQVTQRTEHQPQHF.